The 27 T cell receptor beta chains given below trace back to one sample, sequenced in a study of blood T cells in healthy people across ages. The second PCR ran roughly 6 to 11 cycles with a sample-barcoded 5' primer and J-beta primers. MiXCR, applied by TCRdb to the 5' RACE reads, yields one record per CDR3 protein. The sample has 1.5 million to 2 million distinct CDR3 sequences; about 28% are singletons. The sequenced material came from blood. Receptors originate from a woman aged 25 to 39 in good health.

This clonotype was observed a few times. The chain is built from TRBV10-1 and TRBJ2-3; 9 nucleotides align to TRBD1. The germline V gene has CDR1 WNHNN and CDR2 SYGVQD (reference sequence). There are 13 residues in the CDR3. V shed 8 bases, J shed 2 bases, and the junction held 2 bases outside the gene matches. CDR3 nucleotide sequence: TGCGCCAGCGGGGACAGGGACACAGATACGCAGTATTTT. Its translation: CASGDRDTDTQYF.

The gene calls are TRBV13 and TRBJ2-1, with TRBD2 matching over 10 bases. CDR3 size: 16 residues. The germline CDR1 and CDR2 sequences are PRHDT and FYEKMQ (reference sequence). J was trimmed by 6 bases and V by 3 bases; bases with no gene match: 8. CDR3 in amino acids: CASSLGPASGSNEQFF. The CDR3 region has the DNA TGTGCCAGCAGCTTGGGGCCGGCTAGCGGGAGCAATGAGCAGTTCTTC.

This clonotype was found many times. CDR3 sequence reads: CASSLSGYEQYF. The CDR3 nucleotides read TGTGCCAGCAGTTTATCGGGTTACGAGCAGTACTTC. The V gene is TRBV27, the J gene TRBJ2-7; D gene uncertain. Trimming left V 0 bases short and J 4 bases short, with 4 bases between. This CDR3 comprises 12 residues. Germline V lookup: CDR1 MNHEY, CDR2 SMNVEV (reference sequence).

V and J are TRBV4-1 and TRBJ1-1; D perhaps matches TRBD1 (5 bases). The V end was cut by 4 bases, the J end by 0 bases, with 12 bases between. This CDR3 has 15 amino acids. CDR1 and CDR2 (germline): MGHRA, YSYEKL. The CDR3 region has the DNA TGCGCCAGCAGCCCCCGGGGCGGGTTGAACACTGAAGCTTTCTTT. This translates into CASSPRGGLNTEAFF.

Written as DNA, the CDR3 is TGTGCCAGCAGCTTATATTCAGAGATTAGCAATCAGCCCCAGCATTTT. Protein product: CASSLYSEISNQPQHF. The rearrangement joins TRBV7-2 to TRBJ1-5; D uncertain. V lost 2 bases and J lost 0, with 11 bases in between. The CDR3 length is 16 residues. In germline, CDR1 is SGHTA, CDR2 FQGNSA.

The sample holds many counts of this clonotype. The rearrangement links TRBV5-4 to TRBJ1-2; TRBD1 matches at 9 bases. Looked up from germline, CDR1 is SGHNT and CDR2 is YYREEE (reference sequence). J was trimmed by 7 bases and V by 5 bases; bases with no gene match: 6. The CDR3 length is 13 residues. DNA of the CDR3: TGTGCCAGCAGACCCACAGGGGGCCTTGGCTACACCTTC. As protein: CASRPTGGLGYTF.

A remark on this clonotype: Given a much more abundant clone one base away, this may be a read error. The genes are TRBV10-3 and TRBJ2-4; D possibly corresponds to TRBD1 (5 bases). The germline V gene encodes CDR1 ENHRY and CDR2 SYGVKD. This CDR3 spans 14 amino acids. The CDR3 loop is CAISEGRVAYEQHF. The CDR3 DNA is TGTGCCATCAGTGAGGGCAGGGTCGCTTACGAGCAGCACTTC.

V and J are TRBV2 and TRBJ2-1; tentatively, D is TRBD2 (7 bases). Germline assignment: CDR1 SNHLY and CDR2 FYNNEI. This CDR3 is 17 amino acids long. The V end was cut by 2 bases, the J end by 4 bases, with 18 bases between. The CDR3 loop is CASSELLGGGRYNEQFF. CDR3 bases: TGTGCCAGCAGTGAACTGCTGGGCGGGGGCAGATACAATGAGCAGTTCTTC.

This clonotype was seen repeatedly, ten times or more. The rearrangement joins TRBV5-1 to TRBJ2-7; TRBD2 agrees at 7 bases. CDR1 is SGHRS and CDR2 is YFSETQ in the germline V gene. The CDR3 spans 15 residues. Trimming at V came to 4 bases and at J to 2 bases, leaving 9 bases not matched to a gene. CDR3: CASSPQGGLTYEQYF. The CDR3 DNA reads TGCGCCAGCAGCCCCCAGGGAGGGTTAACCTACGAGCAGTACTTC.

This clonotype was detected ten times or more. The rearrangement uses TRBV5-1 and TRBJ2-1, with TRBD2 identical over 11 bases. CDR3 length: 15 amino acids. V shed 5 bases and J 6 bases; nucleotides not matched to a gene: 7. Germline V gene lookup returns CDR1 SGHRS and CDR2 YFSETQ. Here the CDR3 DNA reads TGCGCCAGCAGTTGGGGACTAGCGGACACCAATGAGCAGTTCTTC. As protein: CASSWGLADTNEQFF.

Notes on this clonotype: One end of the junction does not line up with germline, which may come from a read error. V gene TRBV9 combines with J gene TRBJ2-3; 7 bases line up with TRBD2. Germline V gene lookup returns CDR1 SGDLS and CDR2 YYNGEE. CDR3 length equals 16 residues. In DNA, the CDR3 is TGTGCCAGCAGCGTAGGGCTAGCGGACCGCACAGATGCGCAGTATTTT. Its protein product is CASSVGLADRTDAQYF.

This clonotype has ten or more counts. V gene TRBV5-4 combines with J gene TRBJ2-5; possible D gene TRBD1, 5 bases. This CDR3 region has 15 residues. Trimming removed 1 base at V and 5 bases at J, with 15 bases between. CDR1 and CDR2 from the germline V gene are SGHNT and YYREEE (reference sequence). The CDR3 DNA follows: TGTGCCAGCAGCTTGAGGCAGGGCGGCATCGAGACCCAGTACTTC. Amino acid sequence: CASSLRQGGIETQYF.

V and J are TRBV2 and TRBJ2-1; D is possibly TRBD2 (7 bases). From germline, CDR1 is SNHLY and CDR2 FYNNEI. The V and J ends lost 2 bases and 10 bases respectively, with 15 bases between them. CDR3 length: 14 amino acids. The CDR3 loop reads CASSEFSGGGEQFF. The DNA of the CDR3 is TGTGCCAGCAGTGAATTCTCGGGGGGCGGGGAGCAGTTCTTC.

V and J are TRBV7-2 and TRBJ2-7; 12 bases fit TRBD2. CDR3 length: 15 amino acids. Germline V CDR1 and CDR2: SGHTA, FQGNSA. The J segment lost 2 bases and the V segment lost 5 bases, leaving 4 bases of the junction unmatched. The CDR3 nucleotides read TGTGCCAGCAGCCGGACTAGCGGGGAAGCCTACGAGCAGTACTTC. Amino acids: CASSRTSGEAYEQYF.

V and J are TRBV5-1 and TRBJ1-2; TRBD1 agrees at 9 bases. V shed 3 bases and J 6 bases; nucleotides not matched to a gene: 9. The CDR3 length is 15 residues. Germline CDR1 is SGHRS and CDR2 is YFSETQ. In DNA form, the CDR3 reads TGCGCCAGCAGCTGGTCCCGGGACAGGGTGGATGGCTACACCTTC. Translation gives CASSWSRDRVDGYTF.

The V call is TRBV5-1, the J call TRBJ2-3; D remains unclear. The CDR3 has 14 residues. Germline V gene sequence: CDR1 SGHRS, CDR2 YFSETQ. Trimming stripped 3 bases from V and 6 bases from J, with 14 bases between. This CDR3 is CASSSVKGWDTQYF. For the CDR3, the DNA is TGCGCCAGCAGCTCGGTGAAAGGGTGGGATACGCAGTATTTT.

This clonotype is a singleton in its sample. V usage is TRBV7-8 and J usage is TRBJ1-2; the D is unclear. Germline CDR1 SGHVS, CDR2 FQNEAQ. V shed 6 bases and J shed 8 bases, with 22 bases lying between them. The CDR3 extends over 15 amino acids. In DNA form, the CDR3 reads TGTGCCAGCAGTTCAGTGCCGGGAAGCTCAAGAGGCTACACCTTC. Protein: CASSSVPGSSRGYTF.

The V call is TRBV30, the J call TRBJ2-7; no definite D call. Germline CDR1 GTSNPN, CDR2 SVGIG (reference sequence). V was clipped by 0 bases and J by 0 bases, with 18 bases between them. This CDR3 comprises 17 residues. Here the CDR3 DNA reads TGTGCCTGGAGTGTAAGGTGGGAAAAAAAAAACTCCTACGAGCAGTACTTC. Translated: CAWSVRWEKKNSYEQYF.

This clonotype has more than one count but fewer than ten. This chain uses TRBV27 with TRBJ2-7; D is ambiguous. Between the trimmed V and J ends, which lost 3 bases and 4 bases, there was a span of 10 bases. There are 13 residues in the CDR3. Germline V gene data show CDR1 as MNHEY and CDR2 as SMNVEV (reference sequence). CDR3 in DNA: TGTGCCAGCAGTTTCCGGTTAGGATACGAGCAGTACTTC. Translation: CASSFRLGYEQYF.

The CDR3 loop is CSARGPSGIRATTNEKLFF. Written as DNA, the CDR3 is TGCAGTGCTAGAGGGCCCTCAGGGATAAGGGCCACAACTAATGAAAAACTGTTTTTT. The rearrangement uses TRBV20-1 and TRBJ1-4, with D maybe TRBD1 (5 bases). The CDR3 covers 19 residues. V lost 1 base and J 0 bases, leaving 21 bases between the germline ends. Germline V gene data show CDR1 as DFQATT and CDR2 as SNEGSKA (reference sequence).

At least ten counts were recorded for this clonotype. The chain carries TRBV20-1 and TRBJ2-3, with D maybe TRBD2 (5 bases). The V gene lost 6 bases and the J gene lost 11 bases, with 15 bases spanning the gap. Germline CDR1 reads DFQATT; CDR2 reads SNEGSKA (reference sequence). The CDR3 is 11 residues long. The CDR3 loop is CSAEASLGQYF. CDR3 coding DNA: TGCAGTGCGGAGGCATCCCTAGGGCAGTATTTT.

V is TRBV28 and J is TRBJ1-2; 7 nucleotides match TRBD1. From germline, CDR1 is MDHEN and CDR2 SYDVKM. The CDR3 sequence is 16 residues long. Trimming removed 4 bases from V and 7 bases from J; junction bases left unmatched: 15. The DNA for the CDR3 is TGTGCCAGCAGTTCCCCGTCAGGGGGTGGGAGTGGTGGCTACACCTTC. This gives the protein CASSSPSGGGSGGYTF.

Many counts were recorded for this clonotype. V gene TRBV12-3 or TRBV12-4 combines with J gene TRBJ2-5, with a tentative D call TRBD1 (6 bases). There are 13 residues in the CDR3. V dropped 3 bases and J dropped 3 bases, with 8 bases sitting between them. The CDR3 protein is CASSFRGKETQYF. The CDR3 region has the DNA TGTGCCAGCAGTTTCAGGGGAAAAGAGACCCAGTACTTC.

This clonotype was picked up many times. This chain joins TRBV6-6 and TRBJ2-7, with D tentatively TRBD2 (6 bases). CDR1 MNHNY and CDR2 SVGAGI come from the germline V gene (reference sequence). The CDR3 spans 12 residues. Trimming removed 4 bases from V and 4 bases from J, with 8 bases in between. The CDR3 DNA reads as TGTGCCAGCAGTTTCGCGGGGTACGAGCAGTACTTC. Amino acids: CASSFAGYEQYF.

This clonotype came up many times. The chain has TRBV10-3 and TRBJ2-3; D uncertain. V was cut by 5 bases and J by 1 base, with 1 base left in between. CDR1 and CDR2 (germline): ENHRY, SYGVKD. The CDR3 has 11 residues. The CDR3 loop is CAISRTDTQYF. The CDR3 nucleotides are TGTGCCATCAGTCGCACAGATACGCAGTATTTT.

The chain uses TRBV20-1 and TRBJ2-2, with D unresolved. CDR1 and CDR2 from the germline V gene are DFQATT and SNEGSKA (reference sequence). The CDR3 consists of 11 residues. V gave up 7 bases and J gave up 8 bases, with 11 bases separating them. CDR3 sequence reads: CSVERFGELFF. DNA of the CDR3: TGCAGTGTAGAAAGGTTTGGGGAGCTGTTTTTT.

About this clonotype: A much larger clone sits a single nucleotide away, making a read error possible. The chain has TRBV27 and TRBJ1-2; no definite D call. Looked up from germline, CDR1 is MNHEY and CDR2 is SMNVEV (reference sequence). V shed 8 bases and J shed 2 bases, with 15 bases lying between them. This CDR3 has 14 amino acids. The DNA of the CDR3 is TGTGCCAGCCGTATCAGTCCAACGAACTATGGCTACACCTTC. Protein: CASRISPTNYGYTF.